A single T cell receptor beta chain is shown here with its context. Its antigen is unknown. This may be a read error, as it is one base from a much larger clone. CDR1 SGHTA and CDR2 FQGNSA come from the germline V gene. CDR3 size: 18 residues. Staff drew about 10 milliliters of peripheral blood from each donor. The record originates from a study of blood T cells in healthy people across ages. Notes on the study in general: Changes seen in expanded clonotypes were possibly confounded by donor CMV status left unknown. In older individuals, TCR beta diversity per million T cells was lower, falling roughly linearly with age. With naive T cell percentage, TCR beta diversity showed a strong correlation.

Next came a second PCR, run for about 7 to 12 cycles, which used a sample-barcoded 5' primer along with a J-beta primer mix. TCRdb fed the 5' RACE reads into MiXCR, producing one record per CDR3 protein. The sample contains 1.4 million to 1.5 million distinct CDR3 sequences, roughly 40% of which appear only once. The material sequenced was blood. J is TRBJ2-3 and V is TRBV7-2, with TRBD2 matching 11 bases. The sequence derives from a woman aged 18-30 years in good health. CDR3: CASSVLAGGVGSIDTQYF. As DNA, the CDR3 is TGTGCCAGCAGCGTCCTAGCGGGAGGAGTCGGGAGCATAGATACGCAGTATTTT.